This T cell receptor (beta chain) was identified during a study of early T cells in non-severe SARS-CoV-2 infection. About the research overall: It was bulk RNA from unsorted whole blood that was sequenced, and the chains were unpaired. Whole-study results and caveats: VDJdb matching favored anti-spike CD8 responses, missing private and CD4 specificities.

This CDR3 comprises 19 residues. Trimming took off 0 bases at V and 1 base at J, with 21 bases between the two ends. CDR1 is MNHNS and CDR2 is SASEGT in the germline V gene. As part of library construction, unique molecular identifiers were attached to individual cDNA molecules. TCRdb reprocessed the 5' RACE reads via MiXCR and lists one record per CDR3 protein. The sample comprises about 66,000 distinct CDR3 sequences, around 18% of which are singletons, and 8% to 10% rests with the top ten. Comments on this clonotype: The antigen remains undetermined.

Here the sequenced sample was whole blood, taken at baseline. The sequence derives from an adult who was a healthcare worker with PCR-confirmed SARS-CoV-2 infection or an uninfected control (not recorded which). The V and J genes are TRBV6-1 and TRBJ1-1, with a tentative D call TRBD1 (5 bases). CDR3 region: CASSEAFFGNLGGNTEAFF. The CDR3 DNA reads as TGTGCCAGCAGTGAAGCTTTTTTTGGCAACCTGGGGGGGAACACTGAAGCTTTCTTT.